This entry lists 22 T cell receptor beta chains sequenced from one sample in a study of T-cell reconstitution after alpha-beta-depleted transplantation in children (dated by TCRdb to about 2016). Receptors were amplified or captured by PCR. The sample was run on an Illumina HiSeq 2500. TCR library preparation used molecular barcoding, with unique molecular identifiers applied to normalize quantification of the TCRbeta repertoire. TCRdb itself trimmed the public reads at Q25 with fastp, ran MiXCR and retained productive beta chains. Under each unique CDR3 protein, matching rows form one entry showing the most common genes and DNA. In this sample the table shows 250,000 to 300,000 distinct CDR3 sequences, 10% of which occur a single time. The ten largest clones represent around 7.6% of the sample. The treatment or condition label here, explained by the study, means: allogeneic hematopoietic cell transplantation with graft depleted of TCRalphabeta T cells and CD19 B cells.

The source material was PBMCs, sampled before TCRalphabeta/CD19-depleted stem cell transplant. These receptors were obtained from a boy in the first two years of life with acute myeloid leukemia, due to receive a stem cell transplant.

This clonotype has a count of ten or more. The rearrangement uses TRBV27 and TRBJ2-7; TRBD2 is a possible D gene (6 bases). The CDR3 covers 17 residues. In germline, CDR1 is MNHEY, CDR2 SMNVEV (reference sequence). Trimming pared 5 bases from V and 0 bases from J, leaving 20 bases between. The CDR3 bases are TGTGCCAGCAGTCTTATTGGAGGGACTCGGAGCTCCTACGAGCAGTACTTC. Translation gives CASSLIGGTRSSYEQYF.

Ten or more counts support this clonotype. The V and J genes are TRBV20-1 and TRBJ2-7; 11 bases are shared with TRBD2. Germline CDR1 reads DFQATT; CDR2 reads SNEGSKA (reference sequence). V gave up 0 bases and J gave up 3 bases; unmatched junction bases: 13. The CDR3 has 18 residues. This chain's CDR3 is CSARDPFSTSGGVYEQYF. Here the CDR3 DNA reads TGCAGTGCTAGAGATCCCTTTTCAACTAGCGGGGGAGTCTACGAGCAGTACTTC.

This clonotype was found many times. The chain couples TRBV12-3 or TRBV12-4 to TRBJ1-2; D might be TRBD1 (6 bases). This CDR3 has 13 amino acids. Trimming cost V 6 bases and J 8 bases, with 16 bases left between them. CDR3 coding DNA: TGTGCCAGCAGCCTAACAGGGTTGGGCGGCTACACCTTC. It specifies CASSLTGLGGYTF.

This clonotype was picked up many times. This chain connects TRBV11-1 to TRBJ1-6; 8 positions match TRBD1. The V gene end was trimmed by 1 base and the J gene end by 0 bases; junction bases not matched to a gene: 11. CDR1 SGHAT and CDR2 FQDESV come from the germline V gene (reference sequence). CDR3 length: 20 residues. Here the CDR3 DNA reads TGTGCCAGCAGCTTAGAAGATCCGGGACAGGAATCCTCCTATAATTCACCCCTCCACTTT. Its protein is CASSLEDPGQESSYNSPLHF.

Many counts were recorded for this clonotype. This sequence joins TRBV5-4 and TRBJ2-5; D unclear. With 0 bases removed from V and 3 bases from J, the gap between germline ends came to 9 bases. Germline V gives CDR1 SGHNT, CDR2 YYREEE (reference sequence). This CDR3 is 14 amino acids long. CDR3 in DNA: TGTGCCAGCAGCTTGGCCGCCAGAAAAGAGACCCAGTACTTC. Encoded protein: CASSLAARKETQYF.

The sample holds a few counts of this clonotype. This chain uses TRBV5-5 with TRBJ1-5; D is perhaps TRBD1 (6 bases). The V and J ends lost 4 bases and 1 base respectively, with 6 bases between them. CDR3 length equals 13 residues. Germline V gives CDR1 SGHKS, CDR2 YYEKEE (reference sequence). The CDR3 DNA reads TGTGCCAGCAGCGGACAGAGCAATCAGCCCCAGCATTTT. Translation: CASSGQSNQPQHF.

This clonotype was picked up many times. The V call is TRBV30, the J call TRBJ2-3, with D uncertain. Trimming stripped 3 bases from V and 2 bases from J, with 6 bases between. CDR3 length: 12 amino acids. From germline, CDR1 is GTSNPN and CDR2 SVGIG (reference sequence). The CDR3 loop is CAWSVVTDTQYF. CDR3 coding DNA: TGTGCCTGGAGCGTCGTCACAGATACGCAGTATTTT.

As for this clonotype: A much larger clone sits a single nucleotide away, making a read error possible. The V and J genes are TRBV11-1 and TRBJ2-1; 11 bases are shared with TRBD1. CDR1 and CDR2 (germline): SGHAT, FQDESV (reference sequence). This CDR3 has 18 residues. In DNA, the CDR3 is TGTGCCAGCAGCTTAGAGGGACAGGGGGTTACACTTTACAATCAGCAGTTCTTC. It is translated as CASSLEGQGVTLYNQQFF.

This clonotype was recorded at least ten times. This chain links TRBV24-1 with TRBJ2-7; possible D gene TRBD1, 5 bases. CDR1 is KGHDR and CDR2 is SFDVKD in the germline V gene. This CDR3 comprises 13 residues. Trimming left V 4 bases short and J 2 bases short, with 8 bases between. This chain's CDR3 is CATSDLDTYEQYF. Written as DNA, the CDR3 is TGTGCCACCAGTGACCTGGACACCTACGAGCAGTACTTC.

About this clonotype itself: This may stem from a read error, because a much larger clone lies one nucleotide away. The V and J genes are TRBV29-1 and TRBJ1-1, with D tentatively TRBD1 (6 bases). CDR1 and CDR2 (germline): SQVTM, ANQGSEA. The CDR3 has 13 residues. The CDR3, as DNA: TGCAGCGCGACAGGAGACATGAACACTGAAGCTTACTTT. Its translation: CSATGDMNTEAYF.

This clonotype has a count of ten or more. This sequence joins TRBV6-4 and TRBJ2-3, with D maybe TRBD2 (6 bases). Deletions cut 0 bases from V and 6 bases from J, with 13 bases between. This CDR3 has 15 amino acids. Germline lookup yields CDR1 MRHNA and CDR2 SNTAGT. The CDR3 sequence: CASSDSAGPRDTQYF. The CDR3 DNA follows: TGTGCCAGCAGTGACTCGGCGGGACCTCGGGATACGCAGTATTTT.

This clonotype was seen more than once but under ten times. V and J are TRBV11-3 and TRBJ2-7, with 8 bases identical to TRBD2. The V gene end was trimmed by 7 bases and the J gene end by 2 bases; junction bases not matched to a gene: 7. From germline, CDR1 is SGHNT and CDR2 YENEEA. The CDR3 totals 14 residues. The CDR3 spells CASTHGRAPYEQYF. The DNA for the CDR3 is TGTGCCAGCACCCACGGGAGGGCCCCCTACGAGCAGTACTTC.

This clonotype came up many times. CDR3 region: CASSPQGGNQPQHF. The CDR3 coding sequence is TGTGCCAGCTCACCACAGGGGGGCAATCAGCCCCAGCATTTT. The chain joins TRBV18 to TRBJ1-5; possibly TRBD1 for D (6 bases). The CDR3 runs to 14 residues. With 1 base removed from V and 2 bases from J, the gap between germline ends came to 6 bases. CDR1 is KGHSH and CDR2 is LQKENI in the germline V gene.

The sample holds a few counts of this clonotype. This rearrangement joins TRBV12-3 or TRBV12-4 to TRBJ1-6, with D possibly TRBD1 on 6 matching bases. Trimming took 5 bases from V and 7 from J, leaving 15 bases between them. CDR3 length equals 15 residues. As DNA, the CDR3 is TGTGCCAGCAGTCTGGGGGCAGCAGGGAATTCACCCCTCCACTTT. Its protein is CASSLGAAGNSPLHF.

This clonotype showed up many times. This chain connects TRBV6-2 or TRBV6-3 to TRBJ1-2; D might be TRBD1 (6 bases). The length of the CDR3 is 15 residues. CDR1 and CDR2 from the germline V gene are MNHEY and SVGEGT. Trimming removed 2 bases at V and 4 bases at J, with 14 bases between. The CDR3 spells CASSYGGQHVYGYTF. The CDR3 nucleotides read TGTGCCAGCAGTTACGGGGGACAACATGTCTATGGCTACACCTTC.

This clonotype has ten or more counts. J is TRBJ2-1 and V is TRBV7-9, with D possibly being TRBD1 (5 bases). The CDR3 is 14 amino acids. From germline, CDR1 is SEHNR and CDR2 FQNEAQ (reference sequence). Trimming took off 1 base at V and 6 bases at J, with 10 bases between the two ends. CDR3 sequence reads: CASSLVWGRNEQFF. CDR3 nucleotide sequence: TGTGCCAGCAGCTTAGTGTGGGGCCGCAATGAGCAGTTCTTC.

This clonotype came up many times. The rearrangement joins TRBV28 to TRBJ2-7; the match to TRBD1 covers 9 bases. The CDR3 sequence is 14 residues long. Unmatched junction bases numbered 1, after V lost 3 bases and J lost 1 base. Germline V lookup: CDR1 MDHEN, CDR2 SYDVKM. CDR3: CASSFGQGSYEQYF. The DNA of the CDR3 is TGTGCCAGCAGTTTTGGACAGGGGTCCTACGAGCAGTACTTC.

This clonotype was detected a few times. J is TRBJ1-2 and V is TRBV14; D is unresolved. Trimming shortened V by 2 bases and J by 7 bases, and 17 bases separated the two germline ends. The germline V gene has CDR1 SGHDN and CDR2 FVKESK. This CDR3 spans 15 amino acids. In DNA, the CDR3 is TGTGCCAGCAGCCAAACAGAGGCTGGAGTGTCTGGCTACACCTTC. Translated, it gives CASSQTEAGVSGYTF.

This clonotype has just a few counts. This chain joins TRBV2 and TRBJ2-2; 7 nucleotides agree with TRBD1. V trimming: 7 bases; J trimming: 5 bases; junction bases outside the gene matches: 10. The CDR3 has 15 amino acids. CDR1 is SNHLY, CDR2 FYNNEI, per germline. CDR3 protein: CASKGQGEKTGELFF. CDR3 DNA sequence: TGTGCCAGCAAGGGGCAGGGGGAAAAGACCGGGGAGCTGTTTTTT.

The J gene is TRBJ2-1, the V gene TRBV7-2, with D maybe TRBD2 (6 bases). Germline assignment: CDR1 SGHTA and CDR2 FQGNSA. Deletions cut 3 bases from V and 2 bases from J, with 8 bases between. The CDR3 has 14 residues. The CDR3 here is CASSLTRTYNEQFF. CDR3 in DNA: TGTGCCAGCAGCTTGACTAGAACCTACAATGAGCAGTTCTTC.

This clonotype was seen many times. This rearrangement joins TRBV10-3 to TRBJ2-3, with 11 bases aligning to TRBD2. Germline V gene lookup returns CDR1 ENHRY and CDR2 SYGVKD. The CDR3 runs to 16 residues. J gave up 0 bases and V 5 bases, and 4 bases lay outside the gene matches. The CDR3 DNA reads as TGTGCCATCAGTATGACTAGCGGGGCTAGCACAGATACGCAGTATTTT. It specifies CAISMTSGASTDTQYF.

This clonotype was seen ten or more times. This chain joins TRBV25-1 and TRBJ1-2; 8 positions match TRBD1. With V trimmed by 8 bases and J by 7 bases, 6 bases remained unmatched. Germline CDR1 is MGHDK and CDR2 is SYGVNS. The CDR3 has 12 residues. CDR3 nucleotides: TGTGCCAGCCAACAGGGGGAGGGTGGCTACACCTTC. This codes for CASQQGEGGYTF.